This T cell receptor (beta chain) was retrieved from a study of shared clonotypes between healthy human individuals. Only in-frame clones appear in the TCRdb table, and some are missing; sequencing was by immunoSEQ multiplex PCR. The repertoire holds roughly 480,000 clones, with around 79% as singletons. The CDR3 spans 16 residues. The germline V and J ends were trimmed by 5 bases and 4 bases, with 17 bases remaining between them. Germline CDR1 reads ENHRY; CDR2 reads SYGVKD. Sequencing input: PBMCs. The chain has TRBV10-3 and TRBJ2-2; D assignment may be TRBD1 or TRBD2 (6 bases each). The TCR comes from a woman aged 40 to 49 in good health. Some clones in this sample may be carry-over from other donors' samples. CDR3 sequence reads: CAISSGASGFTGELFF. CDR3 in DNA: TGTGCCATCAGTTCAGGGGCCAGCGGGTTCACCGGGGAGCTGTTTTTT.